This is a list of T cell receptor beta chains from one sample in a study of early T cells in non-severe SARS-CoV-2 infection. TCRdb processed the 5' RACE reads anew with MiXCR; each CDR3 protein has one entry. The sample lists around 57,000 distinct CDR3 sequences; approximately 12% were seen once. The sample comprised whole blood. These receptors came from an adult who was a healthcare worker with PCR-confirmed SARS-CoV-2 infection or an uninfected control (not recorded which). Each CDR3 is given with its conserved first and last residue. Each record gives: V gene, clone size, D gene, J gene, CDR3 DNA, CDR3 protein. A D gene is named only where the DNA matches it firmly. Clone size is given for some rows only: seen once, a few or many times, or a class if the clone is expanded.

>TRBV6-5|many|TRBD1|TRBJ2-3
TGTGCCAGCAGCCGAGGTCAGGGGGCGCAAGATACGCAGTATTTT
CASSRGQGAQDTQYF
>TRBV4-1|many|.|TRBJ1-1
TGCGCCAGCAGCCAAGGCCCCGGACAGATGAACACTGAAGCTTTCTTT
CASSQGPGQMNTEAFF
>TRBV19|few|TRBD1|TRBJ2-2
TGTTCGGCGGTCACAGGGGAAGACACCGGGGAGCTGTTTTTT
CSAVTGEDTGELFF
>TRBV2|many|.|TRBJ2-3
TGTGCCAGCAGCCAGGAATGGAGGACACAGTATTTT
CASSQEWRTQYF
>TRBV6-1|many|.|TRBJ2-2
TGTGCCAGCAGTGAACGAGGGGATGGAACCGGGGAGCTGTTTTTT
CASSERGDGTGELFF
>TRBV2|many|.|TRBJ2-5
TGTGCCAGCAGTCCCGTAGGGGTTAGGGAGACCCAGTACTTC
CASSPVGVRETQYF
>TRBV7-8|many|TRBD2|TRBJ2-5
TGTGCCAGCAGCTTCAGACTAGCAGGCCAAGAGACCCAGTACTTC
CASSFRLAGQETQYF
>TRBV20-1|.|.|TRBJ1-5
TGCAGTGCTACTCAGGGGAGGAATCATCCCCAGCATTTT
CSATQGRNHPQHF
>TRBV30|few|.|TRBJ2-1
TGTGCCTGGAGTAGTAGGGGCAGGGTCTCCTACAATGAGCAGTTCTTC
CAWSSRGRVSYNEQFF
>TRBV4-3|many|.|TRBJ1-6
TGCGCCAGCAGCCAAGAATTAGGACAGAGCTATAATTCACCCCTCCACTTT
CASSQELGQSYNSPLHF
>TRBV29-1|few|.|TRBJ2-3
TGCAGCGTTGAATATCAACAAAGGGGAGGCGGCCGAGGGACAGATACGCAGTATTTT
CSVEYQQRGGGRGTDTQYF
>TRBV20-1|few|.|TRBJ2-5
TGCAGTGCTCTACTGACGGGTCGAGAGACCCAGTACTTC
CSALLTGRETQYF
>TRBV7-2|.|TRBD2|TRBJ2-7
TGTACCAGCAGCTTAGGGGGGACTAGGGTCCACGAGCAGTACTTC
CTSSLGGTRVHEQYF
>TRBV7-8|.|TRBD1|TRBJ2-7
TGTGCCAGCAGCGCCTCCCCCGGGGGCAGGGGGCGCGAGCAGTACTTC
CASSASPGGRGREQYF
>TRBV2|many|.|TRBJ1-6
TGTGCCACCGTGAAGGAGGGAAAGAGTTCACCCCTCCACTTT
CATVKEGKSSPLHF
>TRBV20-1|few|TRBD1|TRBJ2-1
TGCAGTGCTCAACGGGACAGGGGGCGCGGGAGTGAGCAGTTCTTC
CSAQRDRGRGSEQFF
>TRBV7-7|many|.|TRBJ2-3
TGTGCCAGCAGCTTCCAGGGACTGACAGATACGCAGTATTTT
CASSFQGLTDTQYF
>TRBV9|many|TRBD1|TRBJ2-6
TGTGCCAGCAGCGTAGCTCTGGGACAGGGATATGGGGCCAACGTCCTGACTTTC
CASSVALGQGYGANVLTF
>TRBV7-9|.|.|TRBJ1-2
TGTGCCAGCAGCCAGACGGACTTCTATGGCTACACCTTC
CASSQTDFYGYTF
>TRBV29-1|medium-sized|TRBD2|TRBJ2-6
TGCAGCGCCGGGGGGACGGCTAGCTCTGGGGCCAACGTCCTGACTTTC
CSAGGTASSGANVLTF
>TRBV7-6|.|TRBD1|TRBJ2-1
TGTGCCAGCAGCCCTGGACAGGGGGCCATCTACAATGAGCAGTTCTTC
CASSPGQGAIYNEQFF
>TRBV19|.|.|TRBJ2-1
TGTGCCAGTAGTCTGGGAACAAATGAGCAGTCCTTC
CASSLGTNEQSF
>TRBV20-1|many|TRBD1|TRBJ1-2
TGCAGTACCGACAGGGGCAGTGGCTACACCTTC
CSTDRGSGYTF
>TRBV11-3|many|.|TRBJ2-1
TGTGCCAGCAGCTCGGGACCAGTCACGAATGAGCAGTTCTTC
CASSSGPVTNEQFF
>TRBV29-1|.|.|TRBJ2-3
TGCAGCGTTGACCAGGGCCAAGATACGCAGTATTTT
CSVDQGQDTQYF
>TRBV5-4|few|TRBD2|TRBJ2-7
TGTGCCAGCAGCCGGGGGGTCTACGAGCAGTACTTC
CASSRGVYEQYF
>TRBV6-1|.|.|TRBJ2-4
TGTGCCAGCAGTCCAAATCTAGCCAAAAACATTCAGTACTTC
CASSPNLAKNIQYF
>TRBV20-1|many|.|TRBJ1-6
TGCAGTGCTAGATCGTACAGGGAAAATTCACCCCTCCACTTT
CSARSYRENSPLHF
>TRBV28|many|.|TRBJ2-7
TGTGCCAGCCTCGGACAGTTCTCCTACGAGCAGTACTTC
CASLGQFSYEQYF
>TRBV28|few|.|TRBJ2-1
TGTGCCAGCACCGGGACCCCGCTCAATGAGCAGTTCTTC
CASTGTPLNEQFF
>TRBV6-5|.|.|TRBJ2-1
TGTGCCAGCAGTTTTGGGGCTAGCACATACAATGAGCAGTTCTTC
CASSFGASTYNEQFF
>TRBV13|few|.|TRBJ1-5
TGTGCCAGCAGCTTAGGCCCCCAGGTGAACAATCAGCCCCAGCATTTT
CASSLGPQVNNQPQHF
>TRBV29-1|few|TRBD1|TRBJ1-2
TGCAGCGTTGGTGAGGGGGCGCGCTATGGCTACACCTTC
CSVGEGARYGYTF
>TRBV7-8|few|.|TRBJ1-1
TGTGCCAGCAGCTTAGTAGGCCGGAACACTGAAGCTTTCTTT
CASSLVGRNTEAFF
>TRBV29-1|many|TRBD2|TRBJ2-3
TGCAGCGTTGAAGGGGCTAGCGGGGGGTTTGTAGATACGCAGTATTTT
CSVEGASGGFVDTQYF
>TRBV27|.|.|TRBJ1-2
TGTGCCACCCGTTATCGCGGGGAGTATAGCTACACCTTC
CATRYRGEYSYTF
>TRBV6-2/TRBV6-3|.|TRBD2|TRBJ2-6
TGTGCCAGCAGTTACCTGACTAGCGGGAGTTCTGGGGCCAACGTCCTGACTTTC
CASSYLTSGSSGANVLTF
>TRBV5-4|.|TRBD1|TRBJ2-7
TGTGCCAGCAGCTTACAGGGGGATTACTACGAGCAGTACTTC
CASSLQGDYYEQYF
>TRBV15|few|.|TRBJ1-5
TGTGCCACCAGCAGGGACTATAGCAATCAGCCCCAGCATTTT
CATSRDYSNQPQHF
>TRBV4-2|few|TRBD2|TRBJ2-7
TGTGCCAGCAGCCAAGAAGAGGAAAGCGGGAGGGTCCTAGGCGAGCAGTACTTC
CASSQEEESGRVLGEQYF
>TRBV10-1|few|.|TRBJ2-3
TGCGCCAGCAGTGAGTCGAGGGGGGCCACAGATACGCAGTATTTT
CASSESRGATDTQYF
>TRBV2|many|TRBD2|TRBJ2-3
TGTGCCAGCAGTGAGAGTCTAGCGGGCCCAGATACGCAGTATTTT
CASSESLAGPDTQYF
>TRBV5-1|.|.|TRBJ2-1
TGCGCCAGCAGCTTGGTTCTGTTCAATGAGCAGTTCTTC
CASSLVLFNEQFF
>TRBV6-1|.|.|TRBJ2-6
TGTGCCAGCGGAACGCCCGGCTCTGGGGCCAACGTCCTGACTTTC
CASGTPGSGANVLTF
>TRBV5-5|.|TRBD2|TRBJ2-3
TGTGCCAGCAGTTCGGGACTAGCGGGGTCAGATACGCAGTATTTT
CASSSGLAGSDTQYF
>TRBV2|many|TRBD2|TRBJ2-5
TGTGCCAGCAGCGAAACTAGCGGTCAAGAGACCCAGTACTTC
CASSETSGQETQYF
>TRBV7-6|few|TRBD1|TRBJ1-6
TGTGCCAGCAGCTTATCGGGACAGGGTGATTCACCCCTCCACTTT
CASSLSGQGDSPLHF
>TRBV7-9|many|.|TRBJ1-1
TGTGCCAGCAGGGGTACGGGACGGATGAACACTGAAGCTTTCTTT
CASRGTGRMNTEAFF
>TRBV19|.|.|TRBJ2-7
TGTGCCAGTAGTATAGGAGGCCACTCCTACGAGCAGTACTTC
CASSIGGHSYEQYF
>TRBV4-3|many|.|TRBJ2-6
TGCGCCAGCAGCCAAGATGGCTCTGGGGCCAACGTCCTGACTTTC
CASSQDGSGANVLTF
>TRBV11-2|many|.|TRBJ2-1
TGTGCCAGCAGCGGAAGGACCGGGTACAATGAGCAGTTCTTC
CASSGRTGYNEQFF
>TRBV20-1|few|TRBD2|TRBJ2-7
TGCAGTGCTAGAGATAGGCACGGGAGGACCAACTCCTACGAGCAGTACTTC
CSARDRHGRTNSYEQYF
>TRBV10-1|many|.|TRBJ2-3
TGCGCCAGCAGTGAGGGCCCAGATACGCAGTATTTT
CASSEGPDTQYF